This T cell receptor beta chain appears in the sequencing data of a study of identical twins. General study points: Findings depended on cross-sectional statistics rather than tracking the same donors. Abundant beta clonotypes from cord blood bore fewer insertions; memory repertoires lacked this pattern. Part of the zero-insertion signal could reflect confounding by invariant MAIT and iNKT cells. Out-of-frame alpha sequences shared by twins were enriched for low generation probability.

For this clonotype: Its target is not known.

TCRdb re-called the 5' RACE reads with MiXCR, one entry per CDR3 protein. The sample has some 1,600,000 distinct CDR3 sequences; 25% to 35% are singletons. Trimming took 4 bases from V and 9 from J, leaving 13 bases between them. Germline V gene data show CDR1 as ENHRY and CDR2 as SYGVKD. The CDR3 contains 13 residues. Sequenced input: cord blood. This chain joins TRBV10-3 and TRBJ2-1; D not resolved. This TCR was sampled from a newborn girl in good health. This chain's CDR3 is CAISGTALGEQFF. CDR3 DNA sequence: TGTGCCATCAGTGGCACTGCCCTGGGTGAGCAGTTCTTC.